The 23 T cell receptor beta chains presented below share a single source sample, sequenced in a study of cytomegalovirus exposure and HLA in healthy donors. The PCR used 60 Vbeta and 13 Jbeta primers. Data came from immunoSEQ multiplex PCR; TCRdb stores just in-frame clones and leaves some out. The data show approximately 140,000 clones, 78% seen once. Sequenced input: PBMCs. The receptors here all came from a woman between 40 and 50 years old in good health and CMV-seropositive.

This chain connects TRBV18 to TRBJ1-5; no firm D call. Germline V gives CDR1 KGHSH, CDR2 LQKENI. Trimming removed 5 bases from V and 5 bases from J, with 10 bases in between. CDR3 length: 13 amino acids. The CDR3, as DNA: TGTGCCAGCTCAGTCCGGGTGGATCAGCCCCAGCATTTT. Translation gives CASSVRVDQPQHF.

V usage is TRBV7-9 and J usage is TRBJ1-1; 7 bases align to TRBD1. The germline CDR1 and CDR2 sequences are SEHNR and FQNEAQ (reference sequence). The ends lost 4 bases at V and 4 bases at J; junction bases unmatched: 3. The CDR3 is 13 residues long. DNA for the CDR3: TGTGCCAGCAGCTCCTCAGGGGGCACTGAAGCTTTCTTT. Its protein product is CASSSSGGTEAFF.

This clone was observed a handful of times. V and J are TRBV6-1 and TRBJ2-7; D not certain. The CDR3 has 11 residues. With 9 bases removed from V and 4 bases from J, the gap between germline ends came to 10 bases. The germline gives CDR1 MNHNS, CDR2 SASEGT. The CDR3 here is CASLRTYEQYF. In DNA form, the CDR3 reads TGTGCCAGTCTCCGTACTTACGAGCAGTACTTC.

This clone has more than one count but fewer than ten. V and J are TRBV15 and TRBJ2-3; 10 positions match TRBD1. The CDR3 runs to 16 residues. The V gene's germline CDR1 is LNHNV and CDR2 YYDKDF (reference sequence). V shed 0 bases and J 4 bases; nucleotides not matched to a gene: 4. CDR3 DNA: TGTGCCACCAGCAGAGAGCCGGGACAGGGGCCAGATACGCAGTATTTT. Translation gives CATSREPGQGPDTQYF.

In regard to this clone: Other DNA sequences within the sample encode an identical CDR3. The V gene is TRBV19, the J gene TRBJ2-1, with 7 positions matching TRBD2. Germline loops: CDR1 LNHDA, CDR2 SQIVND (reference sequence). The CDR3 runs to 15 residues. The V gene end was trimmed by 1 base and the J gene end by 4 bases; junction bases not matched to a gene: 4. This CDR3 reads CASSIAGGSYNEQFF. The CDR3 DNA follows: TGTGCCAGTAGTATAGCGGGAGGATCTTACAATGAGCAGTTCTTC.

The chain carries TRBV7-3 and TRBJ1-1; D may be TRBD1 (5 bases). The CDR3 is 15 amino acids. The germline V gene encodes CDR1 SGHTA and CDR2 FQGTGA. V was trimmed by 1 base and J by 6 bases, leaving 15 bases between them. The chain's CDR3 is CASSLMAGPRSEAFF. Here the CDR3 DNA reads TGTGCCAGCAGCTTAATGGCAGGGCCACGCTCTGAAGCTTTCTTT.

The chain carries TRBV5-1 and TRBJ2-1; no clear D gene. CDR1 is SGHRS and CDR2 is YFSETQ in the germline V gene. The CDR3 is 14 amino acids. Trimming removed 1 base at V and 6 bases at J, with 11 bases between. The CDR3 DNA sequence: TGCGCCAGCAGCTTGAGTCCGGCGGTCAATGAGCAGTTCTTC. Translation gives CASSLSPAVNEQFF.

This clone is a singleton in its sample. V usage is TRBV6-1 and J usage is TRBJ2-1; 9 nucleotides agree with TRBD2. Germline-derived CDR1 and CDR2 are MNHNS and SASEGT. CDR3 length: 17 amino acids. Trimming took 0 bases from V and 0 from J; bases not matched to a gene: 3. CDR3 sequence: CASSEALLAGSYNEQFF. CDR3 coding DNA: TGTGCCAGCAGTGAAGCCTTACTAGCGGGCTCCTACAATGAGCAGTTCTTC.

This chain links TRBV7-3 with TRBJ1-2; D is unresolved. The CDR3 contains 13 residues. Germline CDR1 is SGHTA and CDR2 is FQGTGA. V lost 5 bases to trimming and J lost 8 bases, with 15 bases between them. CDR3 sequence reads: CASSPQGREGYTF. The CDR3 coding sequence is TGTGCCAGCAGCCCTCAAGGGAGAGAAGGCTACACCTTC.

The chain's CDR3 is CASSWGLAGEIYEQYF. CDR3 coding DNA: TGCGCCAGCAGCTGGGGACTAGCGGGGGAGATTTACGAGCAGTACTTC. The chain combines TRBV5-1 with TRBJ2-7, with TRBD2 matching over 14 bases. The CDR3 spans 16 residues. Germline V gene sequence: CDR1 SGHRS, CDR2 YFSETQ. The V gene end was trimmed by 3 bases and the J gene end by 4 bases; junction bases not matched to a gene: 6.

This chain uses TRBV6-1 with TRBJ2-7; TRBD2 might be the D (6 bases). Germline loops: CDR1 MNHNS, CDR2 SASEGT. Trimming pared 0 bases from V and 6 bases from J, leaving 18 bases between. The CDR3 consists of 16 residues. The CDR3 is CASSEAAGLARGEQYF. DNA for the CDR3: TGTGCCAGCAGTGAAGCAGCCGGTCTAGCGAGGGGCGAGCAGTACTTC.

The chain carries TRBV7-6 and TRBJ2-5; TRBD1 matches at 11 bases. This CDR3 is 15 amino acids long. The germline gives CDR1 SGHVS, CDR2 FNYEAQ. With 5 bases clipped from V and 4 bases from J, the junction kept 6 bases outside the gene matches. Written as DNA, the CDR3 is TGTGCCAGCAGCCCATCCGGGACAGGGGGAGAGACCCAGTACTTC. Amino acid sequence: CASSPSGTGGETQYF.

This chain links TRBV25-1 with TRBJ2-2; D possibly corresponds to TRBD2 (5 bases). CDR3 length equals 16 residues. Trimming took 5 bases from V and 5 from J, leaving 18 bases between them. Per the germline V gene, CDR1 is MGHDK and CDR2 is SYGVNS. DNA of the CDR3: TGTGCCAGCAGTTCCCTGGTGACTATTGGTACCGGGGAGCTGTTTTTT. Protein sequence: CASSSLVTIGTGELFF.

The chain combines TRBV25-1 with TRBJ2-7, with TRBD2 matching over 9 bases. V shed 2 bases, J shed 6 bases, and the junction held 5 bases outside the gene matches. CDR3 size: 14 residues. In germline, CDR1 is MGHDK, CDR2 SYGVNS. The CDR3 DNA reads TGTGCCAGCAGTGAAGTTAGCGGGAGTTGCGAGCAGTACTTC. Its translation is CASSEVSGSCEQYF.

The chain is built from TRBV5-8 and TRBJ1-4; TRBD1 agrees at 7 bases. J was trimmed by 7 bases and V by 4 bases; bases with no gene match: 10. Germline CDR1 is SGHTS and CDR2 is YDEGEE. The CDR3 has 15 amino acids. The CDR3 sequence is CASSHRTGRGEKLFF. The CDR3 coding sequence is TGTGCCAGCAGCCATAGGACAGGCAGGGGTGAAAAACTGTTTTTT.

A few counts support this clone. This chain links TRBV19 with TRBJ1-4; 10 bases fit TRBD1. The CDR3 has 14 residues. V dropped 5 bases and J dropped 5; count of bases not matched to a gene: 2. The V gene's germline CDR1 is LNHDA and CDR2 SQIVND (reference sequence). CDR3 in DNA: TGTGCCAGTAGTCGGGACAGGGGAAATGAAAAACTGTTTTTT. Protein: CASSRDRGNEKLFF.

CDR3 protein: CASSLGGGMNTEAFF. In nucleotides, the CDR3 is TGTGCCAGCAGCCTGGGGGGGGGCATGAACACTGAAGCTTTCTTT. The V and J genes are TRBV7-8 and TRBJ1-1; D perhaps matches TRBD1 (6 bases). Trimming took 5 bases from V and 0 from J, leaving 13 bases between them. The CDR3 is 15 residues long. From germline, CDR1 is SGHVS and CDR2 FQNEAQ.

This clone appeared a few times. The chain joins TRBV6-4 to TRBJ2-5; D remains unclear. TRBJ2-7 matches the DNA end more closely, so the J call is doubtful. The CDR3 is 13 residues long. CDR1 and CDR2 (germline): MRHNA, SNTAGT. The CDR3 DNA sequence: TGTGCCAGCAGTGAGACGGACTCCTACGAGCAGTACTTC. It translates to CASSETDSYEQYF.

This chain connects TRBV18 to TRBJ1-5; no reliable D call. The germline CDR1 and CDR2 sequences are KGHSH and LQKENI. V was trimmed by 0 bases and J by 0 bases, leaving 3 bases between them. The CDR3 sequence is 14 residues long. In DNA form, the CDR3 reads TGTGCCAGCTCACCACCATATAGCAATCAGCCCCAGCATTTT. This gives the protein CASSPPYSNQPQHF.

The genes are TRBV7-6 and TRBJ2-3; D is unresolved. The ends were cut back, 2 bases at V and 3 bases at J, with 30 bases in the middle. The germline V gene has CDR1 SGHVS and CDR2 FNYEAQ. CDR3 size: 21 residues. CDR3 amino acids: CASSLIVRRVGSTKVTDTQYF. The CDR3 DNA is TGTGCCAGCAGCTTAATAGTTCGCCGGGTCGGCAGCACGAAGGTTACAGATACGCAGTATTTT.

The J gene is TRBJ1-2, the V gene TRBV6-5; no definite D call. This CDR3 has 13 amino acids. CDR1 is MNHEY, CDR2 SVGAGI, per germline. V was cut by 0 bases and J by 7 bases, with 9 bases left in between. CDR3 region: CASSYSSYCGYTF. CDR3 sequence (DNA): TGTGCCAGCAGTTACTCGTCCTACTGTGGCTACACCTTC.

The chain employs TRBV2 and TRBJ1-4, with a tentative D call TRBD1 (6 bases). Trimming took off 7 bases at V and 0 bases at J, with 18 bases between the two ends. This CDR3 is 17 amino acids long. Germline V CDR1 and CDR2: SNHLY, FYNNEI. The CDR3 coding sequence is TGTGCCAGCACCCAGGATGGGGGCTTCGCAACTAATGAAAAACTGTTTTTT. Its protein is CASTQDGGFATNEKLFF.

The chain recombines TRBV6-4 with TRBJ1-3; no clear D. This CDR3 spans 16 amino acids. Germline V gives CDR1 MRHNA, CDR2 SNTAGT. The ends were cut back, 3 bases at V and 4 bases at J, with 16 bases in the middle. The chain's CDR3 is CASSDFKLTLGNTIYF. DNA of the CDR3: TGTGCCAGCAGTGATTTTAAACTCACTCTGGGAAACACCATATATTTT.